This TCR beta chain was identified in a study of T cell repertoires in cytomegalovirus infection. The CDR3 length is 14 residues. Germline CDR1 reads SGHVS; CDR2 reads FQNEAQ. Trimming removed 5 bases at V and 8 bases at J, with 18 bases between. TCRdb processed the reads anew with MiXCR; each CDR3 protein has one entry. This sample yields about 310,000 distinct CDR3 sequences, of which approximately 10% are seen a single time; around 2.5% belongs to the top ten. This clonotype has at least ten counts. Material for sequencing was PBMCs. This TCR was sampled from a human donor in good health (CMV status not recorded). Some clones in this sample may be carry-over from other donors' samples. The chain recombines TRBV7-8 with TRBJ1-2; no firm D call. The CDR3 loop reads CASSLRTDLGGYTF. The CDR3 DNA sequence: TGTGCCAGCAGCCTTCGGACGGATTTGGGGGGCTACACCTTC.